This TCR beta chain was identified during a study of blood T cell repertoires in COVID-19. About the study: Samples came from the United States, Italy and Spain, spanning acute and convalescent COVID-19. PBMCs, B-cell-depleted T cells, or T cells provided the cDNA or gDNA that made up the material.

As handled by the study authors: The authors estimated nucleated cell counts from reference gene primer amplification. Clones were read by immunoSEQ multiplex PCR, and TCRdb kept only the in-frame ones, dropping some. That table supplies the V and J calls and clone size; D and trimming were determined from the DNA. The repertoire holds approximately 290,000 clones, with around 89% as singletons. CDR1 and CDR2 from the germline V gene are SQVTM and ANQGSEA. The CDR3 has 13 amino acids. Trimming took 0 bases from V and 1 from J, leaving 7 bases between them. The rearrangement uses TRBV29-1 and TRBJ2-7; a weak D match, TRBD2 (5 bases). The source of this sequence is a man aged 30-40 years with acute or convalescent COVID-19. Specimen: peripheral blood. The CDR3 bases are TGCAGCGTTGAAGACGGGGATTCCTACGAGCAGTACTTC. Amino acid sequence: CSVEDGDSYEQYF.